Each of the 20 T cell receptor beta chains below was sequenced from the same sample in a study of T cell responses to AZD1222 COVID-19 vaccine. TCRdb keeps only in-frame clones here, not all; method: immunoSEQ multiplex PCR. The table includes around 140,000 clones, approximately 90% detected once. The source was peripheral blood, collected 28 days after the second AZD1222 dose. The receptors here all came from an adult who received the AZD1222 COVID-19 vaccine.

The chain is built from TRBV6-6 and TRBJ2-2; the D is unclear. Trimming shortened V by 2 bases and J by 5 bases, and 6 bases separated the two germline ends. Germline V gene data show CDR1 as MNHNY and CDR2 as SVGAGI (reference sequence). This CDR3 has 13 amino acids. The CDR3 DNA reads as TGTGCCAGCAGTTACGGTGGGACCGGGGAGCTGTTTTTT. It yields the protein CASSYGGTGELFF.

The chain links TRBV12-2 to TRBJ2-1. TRBV12-2 is reported as a pseudogene. The CDR3 totals 15 residues. CDR3 sequence (DNA): TGTGCAAGTCGCTCCACCCAACTCAGATCGGATGAGCAGTTCTTC. Translating gives CASRSTQLRSDEQFF.

The genes are TRBV15 and TRBJ1-2; 7 bases match TRBD1. Germline V gene sequence: CDR1 LNHNV, CDR2 YYDKDF (reference sequence). The CDR3 is 13 residues long. J lost 4 bases, V lost 7 bases, and 6 bases had no gene match. The CDR3 DNA is TGTGCCACCACACGGGACAGAACCTATGGCTACACCTTC. It codes for CATTRDRTYGYTF.

V is TRBV5-6 and J is TRBJ1-4; D unclear. The CDR3 loop spans 14 amino acids. V was shortened by 0 bases and J by 8 bases, with 11 bases between the two germline ends. Looked up from germline, CDR1 is SGHDT and CDR2 is YYEEEE. DNA of the CDR3: TGTGCCAGCAGCTTGGGGGTCCCGGCAGAAAAACTGTTTTTT. Amino acid sequence: CASSLGVPAEKLFF.

The V and J genes are TRBV4-3 and TRBJ1-1; possibly TRBD1 for D (5 bases). The CDR3 runs 16 residues. The germline V gene has CDR1 LGHNA and CDR2 YSLEER. Deletions cut 0 bases from V and 1 base from J, with 12 bases between. CDR3 sequence (DNA): TGCGCCAGCAGCCAAGATGGTCGGGGCGGGAACACTGAAGCTTTCTTT. This encodes CASSQDGRGGNTEAFF.

This clone appeared a single time. This chain links TRBV3-1 (or the pseudogene TRBV3-2) with TRBJ2-3, with TRBD2 identical over 9 bases. V trimming: 1 base; J trimming: 3 bases; junction bases outside the gene matches: 5. CDR3 size: 16 residues. Per germline, CDR1 LGHDT and CDR2 YNNKEL (reference sequence). The CDR3: CASSQGTSDRTDTQYF. In DNA, the CDR3 is TGTGCCAGCAGCCAAGGGACTAGCGATAGGACAGATACGCAGTATTTT.

The gene calls are TRBV4-3 and TRBJ2-7, with D perhaps TRBD1 or TRBD2 (6 bases each). V was shortened by 1 base and J by 5 bases, with 9 bases between the two germline ends. Germline V CDR1 and CDR2: LGHNA, YSLEER. This CDR3 has 13 amino acids. DNA for the CDR3: TGCGCCAGCAGCCAAGCGGGGGCCCACGAGCAGTACTTC. This codes for CASSQAGAHEQYF.

J is TRBJ1-2 and V is TRBV3-1 (or the pseudogene TRBV3-2); 7 bases agree with TRBD1. The V gene's germline CDR1 is LGHDT and CDR2 YNNKEL (reference sequence). The V and J ends lost 2 bases and 8 bases, in that order; junction bases with no gene match: 8. CDR3 size: 14 residues. This CDR3 reads CASSQSDRSSGYTF. The CDR3 coding sequence is TGTGCCAGCAGCCAATCGGACAGGTCGTCGGGCTACACCTTC.

J is TRBJ1-4 and V is TRBV9, with a possible D match to TRBD1 (5 bases). The CDR3 loop spans 15 amino acids. V lost 3 bases and J 4 bases, leaving 13 bases between the germline ends. The germline gives CDR1 SGDLS, CDR2 YYNGEE. In nucleotides, the CDR3 is TGTGCCAGCAGCGCCTGGGGGAGCAATAATGAAAAACTGTTTTTT. Amino acid sequence: CASSAWGSNNEKLFF. Looking up the rest from reference TRBV9 and TRBJ1-4 gives the full variable domain: DSGVTQTPKHLITATGQRVTLRCSPRSGDLSVYWYQQSLDQGLQFLIQYYNGEERAKGNILERFSAQQFPDLHSELNLSSLELGDSALYFCASSAWGSNNEKLFFGSGTQLSVL.

The chain carries TRBV2 and TRBJ1-3, with D maybe TRBD1 (6 bases). V shed 6 bases and J shed 2 bases, with 14 bases lying between them. The CDR3 has 15 amino acids. Germline values: CDR1 SNHLY, CDR2 FYNNEI. This CDR3 reads CASSLGGFAGNTIYF. The CDR3 DNA follows: TGTGCCAGCAGCCTAGGGGGGTTCGCTGGAAACACCATATATTTT.

The rearrangement joins TRBV5-1 to TRBJ1-4; no clear D gene. Germline CDR1 is SGHRS and CDR2 is YFSETQ. This CDR3 is built from 14 residues. V lost 0 bases, J lost 8 bases, and 11 bases lay in between. CDR3 coding DNA: TGCGCCAGCAGCTTGGGTGGGGAAGACGAAAAACTGTTTTTT. Translation gives CASSLGGEDEKLFF.

This rearrangement joins TRBV5-6 to TRBJ2-7; 7 nucleotides match TRBD1. V trimming: 3 bases; J trimming: 2 bases; junction bases outside the gene matches: 5. Germline V gives CDR1 SGHDT, CDR2 YYEEEE. This CDR3 has 14 residues. CDR3 nucleotides: TGTGCCAGCAGCTCGAGACAGGGAGCCTACGAGCAGTACTTC. It codes for CASSSRQGAYEQYF.

The genes are TRBV3-1 (or the pseudogene TRBV3-2) and TRBJ1-2; D might be TRBD1 (5 bases). Between the trimmed V and J ends, which lost 2 bases and 4 bases, there was a span of 17 bases. The germline V gene has CDR1 LGHDT and CDR2 YNNKEL (reference sequence). The CDR3 is 16 amino acids. CDR3 sequence reads: CASSQITGARGYGYTF. The CDR3 DNA follows: TGTGCCAGCAGCCAAATTACAGGCGCGAGGGGCTATGGCTACACCTTC.

The chain links TRBV7-2 to TRBJ1-2; D not resolved. Germline CDR1 and CDR2: SGHTA and FQGNSA. V lost 5 bases and J 3 bases, leaving 16 bases between the germline ends. This CDR3 has 15 residues. CDR3 in amino acids: CASSPGPAPDYGYTF. For the CDR3, the DNA is TGTGCCAGCAGCCCCGGGCCAGCCCCAGACTATGGCTACACCTTC.

This chain uses TRBV5-5 with TRBJ2-1, with unresolved D. V was pared by 4 bases and J by 0 bases, with 14 bases between. Germline assignment: CDR1 SGHKS and CDR2 YYEKEE (reference sequence). The CDR3 is 16 amino acids. CDR3 sequence reads: CASSVSGSYSYNEQFF. CDR3 in DNA: TGTGCCAGCAGCGTTTCCGGATCGTACTCCTACAATGAGCAGTTCTTC.

This chain joins TRBV28 and TRBJ2-5; D is unclear. The V end was cut by 6 bases, the J end by 5 bases, with 10 bases between. The germline V gene encodes CDR1 MDHEN and CDR2 SYDVKM. The CDR3 totals 12 residues. The CDR3 loop is CASREAPETQYF. In DNA form, the CDR3 reads TGTGCCAGCAGGGAAGCGCCTGAGACCCAGTACTTC.

The genes are TRBV4-2 and TRBJ2-1; D might be TRBD2 (6 bases). Deletions cut 6 bases from V and 0 bases from J, with 12 bases between. CDR3 size: 15 residues. CDR1 is LGHNA and CDR2 is YNFKEQ in the germline V gene. CDR3 bases: TGTGCCAGCAGGCCCGAGGGACTCTCCTACAATGAGCAGTTCTTC. Translated, it gives CASRPEGLSYNEQFF.

The rearrangement joins TRBV20-1 to TRBJ1-2; TRBD1 matches at 9 bases. Trimming cost V 3 bases and J 4 bases; bases outside gene matches: 3. CDR1 DFQATT and CDR2 SNEGSKA come from the germline V gene (reference sequence). The CDR3 is 13 residues long. This CDR3 reads CSASTGGSYGYTF. CDR3 DNA sequence: TGCAGTGCTAGTACAGGGGGCAGCTATGGCTACACCTTC.

V is TRBV9 and J is TRBJ2-3; D uncertain. CDR1 is SGDLS, CDR2 YYNGEE, per germline. This CDR3 contains 17 residues. V shed 0 bases and J shed 8 bases, with 22 bases lying between them. The CDR3 loop reads CASSVGQDALPPSTQYF. In nucleotides, the CDR3 is TGTGCCAGCAGCGTAGGTCAGGACGCCCTCCCCCCATCTACGCAGTATTTT.

The CDR3 region is CASRSAGSYNSPLHF. CDR3 nucleotides: TGTGCCAGCAGATCAGCGGGGTCCTATAATTCACCCCTCCACTTT. The rearrangement links TRBV2 to TRBJ1-6; no clear D. Germline loops: CDR1 SNHLY, CDR2 FYNNEI. Trimming cost V 6 bases and J 1 base, with 10 bases left between them. There are 15 residues in the CDR3.